This T cell receptor (beta chain) emerged from a study of blood T cell repertoires in COVID-19. Data came from immunoSEQ multiplex PCR; TCRdb stores just in-frame clones and leaves some out. In the table there are 140,000 to 150,000 clones, 80% to 90% of which are singletons. Of note for this clone: At one of its ends the junction is not consistent with the germline gene, which may arise from a read error.

The CDR3 is made up of 9 amino acids. The V gene is TRBV23-1, the J gene TRBJ2-4; TRBD1 is a possible D gene (6 bases). TRBV23-1 is reported as an ORF; its role is uncertain. The sequencing input was PBMCs or T cells enriched from blood (not recorded which). The receptor's source is a man aged 45 to 65 who had recovered from COVID-19. The CDR3 region has the DNA TGCGCCAGCAGTCAACAGGGGCCCTTC. Encoded protein: CASSQQGPF.